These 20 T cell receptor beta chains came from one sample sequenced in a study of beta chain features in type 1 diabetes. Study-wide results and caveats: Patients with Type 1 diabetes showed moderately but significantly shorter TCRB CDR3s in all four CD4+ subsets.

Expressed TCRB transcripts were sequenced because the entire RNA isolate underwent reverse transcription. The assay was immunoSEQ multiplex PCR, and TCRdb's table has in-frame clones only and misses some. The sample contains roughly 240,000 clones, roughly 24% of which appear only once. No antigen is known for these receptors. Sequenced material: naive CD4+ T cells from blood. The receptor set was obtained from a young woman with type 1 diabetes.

In DNA form, the CDR3 reads TGTGCCAGCTCACCAGGCAGGGGAGAGACCCAGTACTTC. Protein: CASSPGRGETQYF. This sequence joins TRBV18 and TRBJ2-5, with a weak D call TRBD1 (6 bases). The CDR3 has 13 residues. Trimming removed 2 bases from V and 4 bases from J, with 8 bases in between. CDR1 is KGHSH and CDR2 is LQKENI in the germline V gene. The full variable domain, completed using reference TRBV18 and TRBJ2-5, is NAGVMQNPRHLVRRRGQEARLRCSPMKGHSHVYWYRQLPEEGLKFMVYLQKENIIDESGMPKERFSAEFPKEGPSILRIQQVVRGDSAAYFCASSPGRGETQYFGPGTRLLVL.

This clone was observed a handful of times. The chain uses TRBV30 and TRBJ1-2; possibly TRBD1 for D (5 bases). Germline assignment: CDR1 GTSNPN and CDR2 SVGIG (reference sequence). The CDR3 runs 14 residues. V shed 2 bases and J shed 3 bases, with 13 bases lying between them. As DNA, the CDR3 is TGTGCCTGGAGTCAGGGAATTTTCTACTATGGCTACACCTTC. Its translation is CAWSQGIFYYGYTF.

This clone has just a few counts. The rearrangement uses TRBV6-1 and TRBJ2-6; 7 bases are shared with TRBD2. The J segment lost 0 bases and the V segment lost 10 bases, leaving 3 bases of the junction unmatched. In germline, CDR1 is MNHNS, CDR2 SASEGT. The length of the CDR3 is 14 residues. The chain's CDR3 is CATWGGSGANVLTF. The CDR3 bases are TGTGCCACCTGGGGGGGCTCTGGGGCCAACGTCCTGACTTTC.

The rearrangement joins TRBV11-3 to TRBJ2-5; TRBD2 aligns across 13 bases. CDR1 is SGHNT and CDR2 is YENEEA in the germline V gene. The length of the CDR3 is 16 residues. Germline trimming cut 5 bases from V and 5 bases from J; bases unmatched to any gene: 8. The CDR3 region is CASSDRTSGSRETQYF. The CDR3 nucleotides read TGTGCCAGCAGCGACCGGACTAGCGGGAGTCGGGAGACCCAGTACTTC.

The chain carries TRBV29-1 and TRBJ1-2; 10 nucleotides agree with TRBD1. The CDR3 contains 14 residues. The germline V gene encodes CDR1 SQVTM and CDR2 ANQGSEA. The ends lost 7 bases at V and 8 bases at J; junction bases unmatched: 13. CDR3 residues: CSANEKGTGVGYTF. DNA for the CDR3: TGCAGCGCGAACGAGAAAGGGACAGGGGTAGGCTACACCTTC.

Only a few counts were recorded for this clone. The CDR3 protein is CASSLRGLALYNEQFF. The CDR3 coding sequence is TGTGCCAGCAGCTTAAGGGGACTAGCGCTTTACAATGAGCAGTTCTTC. The chain is built from TRBV7-3 and TRBJ2-1, with TRBD2 matching 10 bases. Germline trimming cut 1 base from V and 4 bases from J; bases unmatched to any gene: 4. Germline V lookup: CDR1 SGHTA, CDR2 FQGTGA. The CDR3 runs 16 residues.

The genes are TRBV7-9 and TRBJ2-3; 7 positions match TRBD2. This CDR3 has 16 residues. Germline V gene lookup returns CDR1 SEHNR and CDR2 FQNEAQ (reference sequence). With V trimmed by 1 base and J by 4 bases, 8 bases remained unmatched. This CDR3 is CASSLEPRGRSDTQYF. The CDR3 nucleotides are TGTGCCAGCAGCTTAGAGCCGCGGGGGAGGTCAGATACGCAGTATTTT. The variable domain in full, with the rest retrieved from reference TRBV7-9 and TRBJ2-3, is DTGVSQNPRHKITKRGQNVTFRCDPISEHNRLYWYRQTLGQGPEFLTYFQNEAQLEKSRLLSDRFSAERPKGSFSTLEIQRTEQGDSAMYLCASSLEPRGRSDTQYFGPGTRLTVL.

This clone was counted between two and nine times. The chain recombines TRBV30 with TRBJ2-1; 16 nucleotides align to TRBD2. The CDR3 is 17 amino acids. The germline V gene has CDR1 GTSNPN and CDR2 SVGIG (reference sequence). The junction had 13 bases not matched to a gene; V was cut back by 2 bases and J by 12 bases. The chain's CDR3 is CAWSSQPGLAGGPGQFF. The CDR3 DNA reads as TGTGCCTGGAGTTCCCAACCGGGACTAGCGGGAGGGCCTGGGCAGTTCTTC.

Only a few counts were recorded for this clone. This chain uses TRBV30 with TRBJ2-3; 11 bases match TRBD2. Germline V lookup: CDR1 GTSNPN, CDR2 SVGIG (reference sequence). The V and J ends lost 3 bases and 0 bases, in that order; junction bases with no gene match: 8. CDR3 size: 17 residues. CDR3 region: CAWRGTSGITSTDTQYF. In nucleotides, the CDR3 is TGTGCCTGGAGGGGGACTAGCGGCATTACTAGCACAGATACGCAGTATTTT.

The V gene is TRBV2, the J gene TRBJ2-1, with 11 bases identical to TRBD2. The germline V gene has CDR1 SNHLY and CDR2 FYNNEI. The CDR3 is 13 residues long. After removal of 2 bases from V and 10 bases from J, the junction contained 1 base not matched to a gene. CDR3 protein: CASSELAGGEQFF. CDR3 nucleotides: TGTGCCAGCAGTGAACTAGCGGGAGGCGAGCAGTTCTTC. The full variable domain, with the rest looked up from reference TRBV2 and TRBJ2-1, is EPEVTQTPSHQVTQMGQEVILRCVPISNHLYFYWYRQILGQKVEFLVSFYNNEISEKSEIFDDQFSVERPDGSNFTLKIRSTKLEDSAMYFCASSELAGGEQFFGPGTRLTVL.

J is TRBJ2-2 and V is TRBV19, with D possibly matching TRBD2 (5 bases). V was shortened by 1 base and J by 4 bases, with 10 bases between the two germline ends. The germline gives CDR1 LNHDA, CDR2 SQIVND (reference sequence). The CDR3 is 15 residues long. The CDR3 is CASSIAASTTGELFF. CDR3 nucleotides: TGTGCCAGTAGTATAGCGGCTAGCACCACCGGGGAGCTGTTTTTT.

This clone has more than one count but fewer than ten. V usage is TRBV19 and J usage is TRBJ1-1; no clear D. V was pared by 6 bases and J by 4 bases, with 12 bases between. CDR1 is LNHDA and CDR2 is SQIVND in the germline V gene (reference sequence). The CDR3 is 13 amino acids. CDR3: CASSGKGGTEAFF. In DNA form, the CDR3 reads TGTGCCAGTAGCGGAAAGGGAGGCACTGAAGCTTTCTTT.

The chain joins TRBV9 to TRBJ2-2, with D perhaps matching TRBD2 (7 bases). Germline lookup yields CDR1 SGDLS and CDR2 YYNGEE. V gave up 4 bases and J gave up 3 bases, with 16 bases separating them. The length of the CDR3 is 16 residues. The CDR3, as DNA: TGTGCCAGCAGCCCCTTCGGGGGGCGCGACACCGGGGAGCTGTTTTTT. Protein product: CASSPFGGRDTGELFF.

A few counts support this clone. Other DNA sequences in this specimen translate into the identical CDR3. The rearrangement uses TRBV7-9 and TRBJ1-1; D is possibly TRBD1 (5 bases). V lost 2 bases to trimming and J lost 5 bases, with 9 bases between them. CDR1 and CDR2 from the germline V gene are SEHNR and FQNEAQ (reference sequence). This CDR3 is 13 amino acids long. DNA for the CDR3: TGTGCCAGCAGCTTATCCAGGGATACTGAAGCTTTCTTT. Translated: CASSLSRDTEAFF. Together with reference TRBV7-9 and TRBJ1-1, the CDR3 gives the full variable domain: DTGVSQNPRHKITKRGQNVTFRCDPISEHNRLYWYRQTLGQGPEFLTYFQNEAQLEKSRLLSDRFSAERPKGSFSTLEIQRTEQGDSAMYLCASSLSRDTEAFFGQGTRLTVV.

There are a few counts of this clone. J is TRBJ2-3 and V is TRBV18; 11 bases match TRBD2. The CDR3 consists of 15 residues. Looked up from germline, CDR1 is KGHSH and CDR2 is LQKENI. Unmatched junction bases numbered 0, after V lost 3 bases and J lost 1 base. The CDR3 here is CASSPTSGGTDTQYF. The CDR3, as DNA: TGTGCCAGCTCACCGACTAGCGGGGGCACAGATACGCAGTATTTT.

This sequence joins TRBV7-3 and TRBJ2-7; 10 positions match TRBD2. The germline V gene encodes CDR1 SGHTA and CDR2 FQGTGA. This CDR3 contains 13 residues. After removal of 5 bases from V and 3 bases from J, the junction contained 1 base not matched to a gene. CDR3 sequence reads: CASSASGSYEQYF. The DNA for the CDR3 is TGTGCCAGCAGCGCTAGCGGGAGCTACGAGCAGTACTTC.

CDR3 DNA sequence: TGTGCCAGCAGTTACTCCTCCTCGGGGTTTCGGGAGACCCAGTACTTC. Translating gives CASSYSSSGFRETQYF. The chain joins TRBV6-5 to TRBJ2-5; weak D call: TRBD2 (5 bases). The CDR3 has 16 amino acids. The germline CDR1 and CDR2 sequences are MNHEY and SVGAGI. V was trimmed by 0 bases and J by 5 bases, leaving 16 bases between them.

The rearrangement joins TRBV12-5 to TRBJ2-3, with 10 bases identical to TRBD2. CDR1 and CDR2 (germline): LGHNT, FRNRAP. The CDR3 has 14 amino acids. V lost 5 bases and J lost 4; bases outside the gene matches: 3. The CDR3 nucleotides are TGTGCTAGTGGTAAAGGACTAGCGGCAGATACGCAGTATTTT. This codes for CASGKGLAADTQYF.

The CDR3 sequence is CASSPVSTEAFF. The CDR3 DNA is TGTGCCAGCAGCCCTGTGAGCACTGAAGCTTTCTTT. The V and J genes are TRBV11-3 and TRBJ1-1; no firm D call. From germline, CDR1 is SGHNT and CDR2 YENEEA. CDR3 length: 12 amino acids. V lost 5 bases and J lost 4, with 8 bases in between. Full variable domain (outside the CDR3, taken from reference TRBV11-3 and TRBJ1-1): EAGVVQSPRYKIIEKKQPVAFWCNPISGHNTLYWYLQNLGQGPELLIRYENEEAVDDSQLPKDRFSAERLKGVDSTLKIQPAELGDSAVYLCASSPVSTEAFFGQGTRLTVV.

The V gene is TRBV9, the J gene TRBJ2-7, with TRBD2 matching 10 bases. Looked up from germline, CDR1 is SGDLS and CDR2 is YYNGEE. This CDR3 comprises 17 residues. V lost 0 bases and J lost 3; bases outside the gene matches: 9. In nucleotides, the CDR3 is TGTGCCAGCAGCGTAGAGGCTAGCGGGAGTCCCTACTACGAGCAGTACTTC. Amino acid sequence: CASSVEASGSPYYEQYF. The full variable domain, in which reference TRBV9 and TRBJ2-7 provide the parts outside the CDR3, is DSGVTQTPKHLITATGQRVTLRCSPRSGDLSVYWYQQSLDQGLQFLIQYYNGEERAKGNILERFSAQQFPDLHSELNLSSLELGDSALYFCASSVEASGSPYYEQYFGPGTRLTVT.